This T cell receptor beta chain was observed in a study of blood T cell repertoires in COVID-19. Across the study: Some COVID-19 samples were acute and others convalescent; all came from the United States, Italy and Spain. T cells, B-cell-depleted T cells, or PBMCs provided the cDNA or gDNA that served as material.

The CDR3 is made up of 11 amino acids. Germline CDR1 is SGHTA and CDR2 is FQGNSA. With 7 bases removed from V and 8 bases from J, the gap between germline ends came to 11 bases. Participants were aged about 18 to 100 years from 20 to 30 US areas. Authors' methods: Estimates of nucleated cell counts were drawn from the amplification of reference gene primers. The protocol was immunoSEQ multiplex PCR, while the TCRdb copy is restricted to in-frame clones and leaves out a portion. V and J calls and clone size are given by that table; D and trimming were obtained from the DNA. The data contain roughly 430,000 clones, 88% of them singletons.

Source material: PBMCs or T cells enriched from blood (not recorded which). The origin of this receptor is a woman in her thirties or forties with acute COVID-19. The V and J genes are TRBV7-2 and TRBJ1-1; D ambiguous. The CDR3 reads CASTSRREAFF. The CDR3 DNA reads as TGTGCCAGCACCTCCCGCAGGGAAGCTTTCTTT.